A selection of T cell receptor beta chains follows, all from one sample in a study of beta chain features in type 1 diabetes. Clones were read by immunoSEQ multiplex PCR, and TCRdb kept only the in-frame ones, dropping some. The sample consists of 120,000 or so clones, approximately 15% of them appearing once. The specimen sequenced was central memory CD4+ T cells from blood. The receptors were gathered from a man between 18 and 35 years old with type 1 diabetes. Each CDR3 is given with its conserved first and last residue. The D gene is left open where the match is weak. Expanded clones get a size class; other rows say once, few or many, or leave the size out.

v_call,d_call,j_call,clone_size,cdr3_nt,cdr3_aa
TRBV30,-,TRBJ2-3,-,TGTGCCTGGAGTGTTTTGGGGCTAGTGACAGATACGCAGTATTTT,CAWSVLGLVTDTQYF
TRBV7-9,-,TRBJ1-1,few,TGTGCCAGCAGCTTAGCGCGGCGAGGAGACACTGAAGCTTTCTTT,CASSLARRGDTEAFF
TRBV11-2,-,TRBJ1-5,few,TGTGCCAGCAGGAACGAGGCGTCCTCTAGCAATCAGCCCCAGCATTTT,CASRNEASSSNQPQHF
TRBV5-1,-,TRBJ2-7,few,TGCGCCAGCACTCTGGCAGGAGTGGGGAATACCGAGCAGTACTTC,CASTLAGVGNTEQYF
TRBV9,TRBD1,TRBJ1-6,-,TGTGCCAGCGCGGACAGGGGGAATTCACCCCTCCACTTT,CASADRGNSPLHF
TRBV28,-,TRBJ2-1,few,TGTGCCAGCAGTTTGGGAACCTACAATGAGCAGTTCTTC,CASSLGTYNEQFF
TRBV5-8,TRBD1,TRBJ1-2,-,TGTGCCAGCAGCTCAGACAGGGGCGACATCTATGGCTACACCTTC,CASSSDRGDIYGYTF
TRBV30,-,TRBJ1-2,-,TGTGCCTGGAGTCGGGGCGGAGGAGGTGGCTACACCTTC,CAWSRGGGGGYTF
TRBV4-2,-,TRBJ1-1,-,TGTGCCAGCAGCCAGAAGGGTGTGGGGAACACTGAAGCTTTCTTT,CASSQKGVGNTEAFF
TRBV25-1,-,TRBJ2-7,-,TGTGCCAGCAGTAACCCTGGCGGAAAACAAACCTACGAGCAGTACTTC,CASSNPGGKQTYEQYF
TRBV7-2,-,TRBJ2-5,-,TGTGCCAGCAGCTTCCAGGGTTCTGTTGAAGAGACCCAGTACTTC,CASSFQGSVEETQYF
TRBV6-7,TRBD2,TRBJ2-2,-,TGTGCCAGCAGCCCCCTGACTAGCGGGAGTCCGACCGGGGAGCTGTTTTTT,CASSPLTSGSPTGELFF
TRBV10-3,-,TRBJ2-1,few,TGTGCCATCAGTGAGCGGCTAGCCAATGAGCAGTTCTTC,CAISERLANEQFF
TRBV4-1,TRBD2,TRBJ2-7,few,TGCAAGGGTGGGACTAGCGGGAGTGGCGAGCAGTACTTC,CKGGTSGSGEQYF
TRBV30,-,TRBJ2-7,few,TGTGCCTGGAGTGCACAGGGCCACGAGCAGTACTTC,CAWSAQGHEQYF
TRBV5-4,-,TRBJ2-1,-,TGTGCCAGCAGCTTGGGAGGAGAGCAGTTCTTC,CASSLGGEQFF
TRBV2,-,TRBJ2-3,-,TGTGCCAGCAAAGCTCTAGCGTTGCCGACAGATACGCAGTATTTT,CASKALALPTDTQYF
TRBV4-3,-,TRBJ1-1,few,TGCGCCAGCAGCCAAGAGTCGGCAGGGTGGAAAACTGAAGCTTTCTTT,CASSQESAGWKTEAFF
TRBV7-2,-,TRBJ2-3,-,TGTGCCAGCAGCTTGGGCACACCGCGCACAGATACGCAGTATTTT,CASSLGTPRTDTQYF
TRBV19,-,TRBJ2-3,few,TGTGCCAGTGGCCATTGGGTAGATGGGGGCACAGATACGCAGTATTTT,CASGHWVDGGTDTQYF
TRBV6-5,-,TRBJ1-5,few,TGTGCCAGCAGTTACGGGGGGTATCAGCCCCAGCATTTT,CASSYGGYQPQHF
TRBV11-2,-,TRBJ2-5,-,TGTGCCAGCAGCTCGGGACGGAATCAAGAGACCCAGTACTTC,CASSSGRNQETQYF
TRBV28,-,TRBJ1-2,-,TGTGCCAGCAGTTTAACATCCGTTGTGGGCTATGGCTACACCTTC,CASSLTSVVGYGYTF
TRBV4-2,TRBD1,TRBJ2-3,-,TGTGCCAGCAGCCAAGACGCCGGACAGGGGAAAATAGATACGCAGTATTTT,CASSQDAGQGKIDTQYF
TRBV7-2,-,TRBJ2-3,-,TGTGCCAGCAGCCCTGCAGCGACTAGCACAGATACGCAGTATTTT,CASSPAATSTDTQYF
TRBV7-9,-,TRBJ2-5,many,TGTGCCAGCACCCCTATGGGGCGGCAGCAAGAGACCCAGTACTTC,CASTPMGRQQETQYF
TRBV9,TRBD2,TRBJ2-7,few,TGTGCCAGCAGCCCCCTCGGGACTAGCAGTACCTACGAGCAGTACTTC,CASSPLGTSSTYEQYF
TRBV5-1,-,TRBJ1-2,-,TGCGCCAGCAGCTTTCAGAGTAACTATGGCTACACCTTC,CASSFQSNYGYTF
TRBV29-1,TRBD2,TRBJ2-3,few,TGCAGCGTTGGACTAGCGGGCTATAGGGGAGATACGCAGTATTTT,CSVGLAGYRGDTQYF
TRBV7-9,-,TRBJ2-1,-,TGTGCCAGCAGCTCCAGACAGAGCTCCTACAATGAGCAGTTCTTC,CASSSRQSSYNEQFF
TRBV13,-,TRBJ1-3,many,TGTGCCAGCAGTCAAGGGTACCGCGGCTCTGGAAACACCATATATTTT,CASSQGYRGSGNTIYF
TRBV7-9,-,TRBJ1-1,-,TGTGCCAGCAGCTTAGAAACGAACACTGAAGCTTTCTTT,CASSLETNTEAFF
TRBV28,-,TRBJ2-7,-,TGTGCCAGCACCCCCAGCACCTACGAGCAGTACTTC,CASTPSTYEQYF
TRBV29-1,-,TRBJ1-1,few,TGCAGCGTTGTTTGGGACATGAACACTGAAGCTTTCTTT,CSVVWDMNTEAFF
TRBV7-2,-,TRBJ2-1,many,TGTGCCAGCAGCTTAGAGAGGGTATCGAACAATGAGCAGTTCTTC,CASSLERVSNNEQFF
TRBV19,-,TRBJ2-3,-,TGTGCCAGTAGTATGCTGTCCAACACAGATACGCAGTATTTT,CASSMLSNTDTQYF
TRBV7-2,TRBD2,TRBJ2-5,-,TGTGCCAGCAGCTTTATAGCGGGGGGGGCGGAGACCCAGTACTTC,CASSFIAGGAETQYF
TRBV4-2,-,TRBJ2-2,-,TGTGCCAGCAGCCGAGACTTCAACACCGGGGAGCTGTTTTTT,CASSRDFNTGELFF
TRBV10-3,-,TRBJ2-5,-,TGTGCCATCAGTGGTCCGGCGCAAGAGACCCAGTACTTC,CAISGPAQETQYF
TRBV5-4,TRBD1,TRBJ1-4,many,TGTGCCAGCAGTTCCCGTGCACAGGGGAATGAAAAACTGTTTTTT,CASSSRAQGNEKLFF
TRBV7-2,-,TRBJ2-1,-,TGTGCCAGCAGCTTAAGCCACAATGAGCAGTTCTTC,CASSLSHNEQFF
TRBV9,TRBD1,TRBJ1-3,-,TGTGCCAGCAGCGTAGGACAGGGTCAATCCCACTCTGGAAACACCATATATTTT,CASSVGQGQSHSGNTIYF
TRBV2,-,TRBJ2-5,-,TGTGCCAGCAGTGAAGCTTGGGGGCGGGGCGAGACCCAGTACTTC,CASSEAWGRGETQYF
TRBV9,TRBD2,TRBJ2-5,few,TGTGCCAGCAGCGTAGTAACTAGCGGGGGGGCGGAGACCCAGTACTTC,CASSVVTSGGAETQYF
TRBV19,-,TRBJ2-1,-,TGTGCCAGTAAAGGGGAGACAGGAGGCTACAATGAGCAGTTCTTC,CASKGETGGYNEQFF
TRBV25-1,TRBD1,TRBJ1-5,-,TGTGCCAGCAGTGAATTGACCCCGGGACAGGAGTTCAATCAGCCCCAGCATTTT,CASSELTPGQEFNQPQHF
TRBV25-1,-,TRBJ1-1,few,TGTGCCAGCAGGGGAACAGGCACTGAAGCTTTCTTT,CASRGTGTEAFF
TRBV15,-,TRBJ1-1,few,TGTGCCACCAGCAGAGACCCCAACACTGAAGCTTTCTTT,CATSRDPNTEAFF
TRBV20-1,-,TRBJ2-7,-,TGCAGTGCTAGGGGACCCTACGAGCAGTACTTC,CSARGPYEQYF
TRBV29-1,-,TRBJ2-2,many,TGCAGCGTTCTCACCGGGGAGCTGTTTTTT,CSVLTGELFF
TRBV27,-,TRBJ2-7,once,TGTGCCAGCAGTTCTGGTTTTCCCGGCGAGCAGTACTTC,CASSSGFPGEQYF
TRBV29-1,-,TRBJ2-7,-,TGCAGCGTTGTGGCGGTCAGCTCCTACGAGCAGTACTTC,CSVVAVSSYEQYF
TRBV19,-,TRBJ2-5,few,TGTGCCAGTAGTGGCAGGTCCCGCCAAGAGACCCAGTACTTC,CASSGRSRQETQYF
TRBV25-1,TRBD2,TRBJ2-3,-,TGTGCCTCGCGCGTAGTAAGCGGGGAAGATACGCAGTATTTT,CASRVVSGEDTQYF
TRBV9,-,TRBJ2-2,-,TGTGCCAGCAGCGTACGAAGCGCTTCAAACACCGGGGAGCTGTTTTTT,CASSVRSASNTGELFF